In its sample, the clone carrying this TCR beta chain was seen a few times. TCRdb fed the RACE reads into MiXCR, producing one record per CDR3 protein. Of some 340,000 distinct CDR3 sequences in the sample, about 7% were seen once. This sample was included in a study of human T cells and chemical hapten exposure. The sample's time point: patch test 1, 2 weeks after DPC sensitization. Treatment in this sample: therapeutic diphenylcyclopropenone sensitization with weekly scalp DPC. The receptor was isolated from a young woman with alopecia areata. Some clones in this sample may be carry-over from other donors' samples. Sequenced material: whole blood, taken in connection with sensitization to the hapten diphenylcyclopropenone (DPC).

CDR3 coding DNA: TGTGCCAGCAGTTACCTGGGACAGCTCAGAACTGAAGCTTTCTTT. Encoded protein: CASSYLGQLRTEAFF. The chain carries TRBV6-2 or TRBV6-3 and TRBJ1-1, with 7 bases identical to TRBD1. Germline V gives CDR1 MNHEY, CDR2 SVGEGT. With 2 bases clipped from V and 5 bases from J, the junction kept 8 bases outside the gene matches. The CDR3 contains 15 residues.